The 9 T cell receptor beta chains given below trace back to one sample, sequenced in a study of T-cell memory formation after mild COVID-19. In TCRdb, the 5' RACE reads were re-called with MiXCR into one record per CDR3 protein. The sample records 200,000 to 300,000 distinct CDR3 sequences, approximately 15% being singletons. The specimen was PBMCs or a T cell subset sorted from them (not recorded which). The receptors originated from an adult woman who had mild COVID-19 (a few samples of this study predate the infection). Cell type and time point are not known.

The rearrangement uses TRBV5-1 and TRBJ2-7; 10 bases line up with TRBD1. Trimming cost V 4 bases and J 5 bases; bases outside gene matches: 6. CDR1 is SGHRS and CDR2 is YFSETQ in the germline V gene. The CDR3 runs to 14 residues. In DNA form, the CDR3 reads TGCGCCAGCAGCACCGGACAGGGGGTGCACGAGCAGTACTTC. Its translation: CASSTGQGVHEQYF.

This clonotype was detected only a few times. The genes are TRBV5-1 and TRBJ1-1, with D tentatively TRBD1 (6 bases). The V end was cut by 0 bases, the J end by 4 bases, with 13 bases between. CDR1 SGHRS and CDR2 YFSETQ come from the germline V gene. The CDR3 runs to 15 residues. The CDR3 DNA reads TGCGCCAGCAGCTTGGAGTCGGGGGCGACCACTGAAGCTTTCTTT. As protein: CASSLESGATTEAFF.

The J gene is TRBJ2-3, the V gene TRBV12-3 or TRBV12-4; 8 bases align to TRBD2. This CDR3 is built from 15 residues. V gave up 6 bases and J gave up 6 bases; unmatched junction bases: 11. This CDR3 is CASSLSGAPGDTQYF. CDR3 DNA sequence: TGTGCCAGCAGCCTTAGCGGGGCCCCCGGGGATACGCAGTATTTT.

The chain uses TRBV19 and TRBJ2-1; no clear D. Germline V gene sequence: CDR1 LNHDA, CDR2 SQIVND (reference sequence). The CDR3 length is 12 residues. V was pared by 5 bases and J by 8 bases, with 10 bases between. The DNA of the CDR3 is TGTGCCAGTAGTGACCCCCGGGATGAGCAGTTCTTC. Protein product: CASSDPRDEQFF.

The CDR3 coding sequence is TGCGCCAGCAGCCTCCCCCCCCACGGGGGGGTGAATGAGCAGTTCTTC. Translating it yields CASSLPPHGGVNEQFF. The rearrangement uses TRBV5-1 and TRBJ2-1; 8 positions agree with TRBD2. The CDR3 runs to 16 residues. Germline V gives CDR1 SGHRS, CDR2 YFSETQ. V trimming: 4 bases; J trimming: 7 bases; junction bases outside the gene matches: 13.

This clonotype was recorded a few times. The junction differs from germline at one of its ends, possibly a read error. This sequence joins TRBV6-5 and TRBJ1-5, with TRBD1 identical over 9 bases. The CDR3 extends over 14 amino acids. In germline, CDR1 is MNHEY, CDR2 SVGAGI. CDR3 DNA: TGTGCCAGCAGTTCCCCGGGACTTGGGACAGGGTGTGTTTTT. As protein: CASSSPGLGTGCVF.

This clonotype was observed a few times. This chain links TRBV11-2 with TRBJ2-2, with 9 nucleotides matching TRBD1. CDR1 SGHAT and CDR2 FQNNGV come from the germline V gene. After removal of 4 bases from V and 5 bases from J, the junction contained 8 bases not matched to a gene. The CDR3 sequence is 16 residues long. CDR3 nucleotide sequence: TGTGCCAGCAGCTCCACAGGGGGCGGGCGTACCGGGGAGCTGTTTTTT. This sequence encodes CASSSTGGGRTGELFF.

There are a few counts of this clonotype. This CDR3 reads CASSLAMSSTDTQYF. As DNA, the CDR3 is TGCGCCAGCAGCTTGGCCATGTCTAGCACAGATACGCAGTATTTT. The chain joins TRBV5-1 to TRBJ2-3; D remains ambiguous. This CDR3 contains 15 residues. CDR1 and CDR2 from the germline V gene are SGHRS and YFSETQ. The V and J ends lost 0 bases and 0 bases respectively, with 8 bases between them.

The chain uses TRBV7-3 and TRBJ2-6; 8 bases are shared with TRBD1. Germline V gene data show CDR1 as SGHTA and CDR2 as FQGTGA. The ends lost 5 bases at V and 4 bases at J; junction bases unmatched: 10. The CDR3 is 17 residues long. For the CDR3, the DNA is TGTGCCAGCAGCGGACAGGGTTTAAGTTCCGGGGCCAACGTCCTGACTTTC. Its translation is CASSGQGLSSGANVLTF. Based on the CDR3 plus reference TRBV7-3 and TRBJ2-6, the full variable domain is GAGVSQTPSNKVTEKGKYVELRCDPISGHTALYWYRQSLGQGPEFLIYFQGTGAADDSGLPNDRFFAVRPEGSVSTLKIQRTERGDSAVYLCASSGQGLSSGANVLTFGAGSRLTVL.